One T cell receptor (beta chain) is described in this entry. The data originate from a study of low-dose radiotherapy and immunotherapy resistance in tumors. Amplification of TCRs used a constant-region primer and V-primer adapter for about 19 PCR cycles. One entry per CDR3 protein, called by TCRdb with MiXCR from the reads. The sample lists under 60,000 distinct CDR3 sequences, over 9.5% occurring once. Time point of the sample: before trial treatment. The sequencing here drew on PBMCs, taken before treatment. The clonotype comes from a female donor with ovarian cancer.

DNA for the CDR3: TGCAGCGCTGGGGACGGAATATCTTACGAGCAGTACTTC. It encodes CSAGDGISYEQYF. V and J are TRBV29-1 and TRBJ2-7; D may be TRBD1 or TRBD2 (5 bases each). V dropped 7 bases and J dropped 4 bases, with 17 bases sitting between them. From germline, CDR1 is SQVTM and CDR2 ANQGSEA. This CDR3 region has 13 residues.